Listed here are 25 T cell receptor beta chains from one sample, sequenced in a study of blood T cell repertoires in COVID-19. Sequencing was performed with immunoSEQ multiplex PCR; in TCRdb, only in-frame clones are kept and a portion is missing. The data show fewer than 350,000 clones, around 90% seen once. The specimen sequenced was PBMCs or T cells enriched from blood (not recorded which). These receptors all come from a woman in her thirties who had recovered from COVID-19.

The V and J genes are TRBV10-2 and TRBJ2-2; D is uncertain. V lost 2 bases to trimming and J lost 7 bases, with 5 bases between them. Germline-derived CDR1 and CDR2 are WSHSY and SAAADI. The CDR3 totals 12 residues. The CDR3 region is CASSERSGELFF. As DNA, the CDR3 is TGCGCCAGCAGTGAGAGGAGCGGGGAGCTGTTTTTT.

The chain uses TRBV11-3 and TRBJ2-6; D is undetermined. The V gene's germline CDR1 is SGHNT and CDR2 YENEEA. The CDR3 consists of 16 residues. V was trimmed by 5 bases and J by 1 base, leaving 12 bases between them. The CDR3 DNA reads TGTGCCAGCAGCCCCGAGAATGCTTCTGGGGCCAACGTCCTGACTTTC. This codes for CASSPENASGANVLTF.

This clone was picked up one time. The chain joins TRBV27 to TRBJ1-1; D remains unclear. V was cut by 5 bases and J by 8 bases, with 12 bases left in between. Germline V gene lookup returns CDR1 MNHEY and CDR2 SMNVEV (reference sequence). This CDR3 region has 12 residues. Here the CDR3 reads CASSRMGREAFF. CDR3 bases: TGTGCCAGCAGTCGAATGGGGAGGGAAGCTTTCTTT.

The V and J genes are TRBV29-1 and TRBJ1-3, with a weak D call TRBD1 (5 bases). CDR1 is SQVTM, CDR2 ANQGSEA, per germline. This CDR3 spans 16 amino acids. With 6 bases removed from V and 2 bases from J, the gap between germline ends came to 20 bases. The CDR3 nucleotides are TGCAGCGTGGCGGGGGGACCTGCTCAAACTGGAAACACCATATATTTT. Translating gives CSVAGGPAQTGNTIYF.

J is TRBJ1-1 and V is TRBV18; D possibly corresponds to TRBD1 (5 bases). CDR1 and CDR2 from the germline V gene are KGHSH and LQKENI. The V end lost 1 base, the J end lost 3 bases, and 15 bases lay between the germline ends. This CDR3 comprises 16 residues. The CDR3 DNA follows: TGTGCCAGCTCACCACAACATGCAGGGTCTTACACTGAAGCTTTCTTT. This translates into CASSPQHAGSYTEAFF.

The chain links TRBV19 to TRBJ2-1; 9 nucleotides match TRBD2. The V and J ends lost 9 bases and 6 bases, in that order; junction bases with no gene match: 12. This CDR3 is 15 amino acids long. Germline assignment: CDR1 LNHDA and CDR2 SQIVND (reference sequence). The CDR3 sequence is CASRRVAGALNEQFF. DNA of the CDR3: TGTGCCAGCCGTCGAGTAGCGGGAGCGCTCAATGAGCAGTTCTTC.

The CDR3 nucleotides are TGTGCCAGCAGCGCCCGAGGGGACAGGAACGTATATGGCTACACCTTC. Protein: CASSARGDRNVYGYTF. The chain employs TRBV9 and TRBJ1-2; 8 bases are a match to TRBD1. The V segment lost 3 bases and the J segment 5 bases; nucleotides outside the gene matches: 12. Germline V gene sequence: CDR1 SGDLS, CDR2 YYNGEE. CDR3 length: 16 amino acids.

The gene calls are TRBV19 and TRBJ1-6, with 8 bases lining up with TRBD1. The CDR3 loop spans 15 amino acids. Trimming at V came to 4 bases and at J to 11 bases, leaving 10 bases not matched to a gene. CDR1 and CDR2 from the germline V gene are LNHDA and SQIVND (reference sequence). CDR3 amino acids: CASSSPTGASTPLHF. CDR3 sequence (DNA): TGTGCCAGTAGTAGCCCGACAGGGGCGTCCACACCCCTCCACTTT.

This sequence joins TRBV5-1 and TRBJ1-2; the match to TRBD1 covers 11 bases. The CDR3 covers 14 residues. Germline CDR1 and CDR2: SGHRS and YFSETQ. J lost 5 bases, V lost 6 bases, and 6 bases had no gene match. The DNA of the CDR3 is TGCGCCAGCACGGACAGGGGGCTACAATATGGCTACACCTTC. Protein product: CASTDRGLQYGYTF.

This clone has only a few counts. This chain connects TRBV21-1 to TRBJ2-5; the D call of TRBD2 is as the table states it, not checked on the DNA. TRBV21-1 has pseudogene status. CDR3 length: 15 residues. CDR3 nucleotide sequence: TGTGCCAGCAGCAAAGTCAGGTGCGGGGGAGAGACCCAGTACTTC. Translated: CASSKVRCGGETQYF.

This clone was detected only once. This chain links TRBV4-1 with TRBJ1-1, with TRBD1 matching over 8 bases. The CDR3 has 15 amino acids. V lost 4 bases to trimming and J lost 5 bases; unmatched junction nucleotides: 9. Germline CDR1 is MGHRA and CDR2 is YSYEKL. The CDR3 sequence is CASSPDTGGWTEAFF. The DNA of the CDR3 is TGCGCCAGCAGCCCGGATACAGGGGGATGGACTGAAGCTTTCTTT.

V usage is TRBV7-9 and J usage is TRBJ1-1; 9 bases align to TRBD1. The CDR3 covers 15 residues. Germline V gene lookup returns CDR1 SEHNR and CDR2 FQNEAQ (reference sequence). V was clipped by 1 base and J by 5 bases; unmatched bases: 5. CDR3 amino acids: CASSLGDRDWTEAFF. DNA of the CDR3: TGTGCCAGCAGCTTAGGGGACAGGGATTGGACTGAAGCTTTCTTT. Filled out from reference TRBV7-9 and TRBJ1-1, the complete variable domain reads DTGVSQNPRHKITKRGQNVTFRCDPISEHNRLYWYRQTLGQGPEFLTYFQNEAQLEKSRLLSDRFSAERPKGSFSTLEIQRTEQGDSAMYLCASSLGDRDWTEAFFGQGTRLTVV.

V is TRBV5-8 and J is TRBJ1-5, with a possible D match to TRBD1 (6 bases). V was clipped by 0 bases and J by 4 bases, with 17 bases between them. Germline CDR1 SGHTS, CDR2 YDEGEE. This CDR3 has 17 amino acids. The CDR3 region is CASSLGPTGQINQPQHF. In DNA form, the CDR3 reads TGTGCCAGCAGCTTGGGACCTACCGGACAGATTAATCAGCCCCAGCATTTT.

Comment on this clone: The sample carries other DNA sequences with the same CDR3. The rearrangement links TRBV5-1 to TRBJ1-5; no clear D gene. This CDR3 is 15 amino acids long. V lost 0 bases and J 0 bases, leaving 7 bases between the germline ends. CDR1 and CDR2 (germline): SGHRS, YFSETQ. CDR3 bases: TGCGCCAGCAGCTTGGGAGGTAATAGCAATCAGCCCCAGCATTTT. This gives the protein CASSLGGNSNQPQHF. Supplemented by reference TRBV5-1 and TRBJ1-5, the full variable domain reads KAGVTQTPRYLIKTRGQQVTLSCSPISGHRSVSWYQQTPGQGLQFLFEYFSETQRNKGNFPGRFSGRQFSNSRSEMNVSTLELGDSALYLCASSLGGNSNQPQHFGDGTRLSIL.

This clone was seen only a few times. V and J are TRBV19 and TRBJ1-5; maybe TRBD1 (6 bases). Germline V gene sequence: CDR1 LNHDA, CDR2 SQIVND (reference sequence). The CDR3 covers 16 residues. V was clipped by 2 bases and J by 6 bases, with 17 bases between them. The CDR3 coding sequence is TGTGCCAGTAGTATACTGGAACAGGGTTGGGGTCAGCCCCAGCATTTT. It is translated as CASSILEQGWGQPQHF.

This chain links TRBV24-1 with TRBJ2-2; TRBD1 agrees at 8 bases. The CDR3 totals 13 residues. CDR1 is KGHDR and CDR2 is SFDVKD in the germline V gene. Trimming at V came to 9 bases and at J to 2 bases, leaving 1 base not matched to a gene. CDR3 sequence reads: CATGTGNTGELFF. The CDR3, as DNA: TGTGCCACCGGGACAGGAAACACCGGGGAGCTGTTTTTT.

The chain links TRBV4-1 to TRBJ1-1, with TRBD1 identical over 8 bases. This CDR3 region has 14 residues. After removal of 0 bases from V and 10 bases from J, the junction contained 7 bases not matched to a gene. CDR1 is MGHRA, CDR2 YSYEKL, per germline. CDR3 nucleotide sequence: TGCGCCAGCAGCCAAGACACAGGGGGAGGAGTAGCTTTCTTT. Translated, it gives CASSQDTGGGVAFF.

The chain has TRBV5-1 and TRBJ1-1; tentative D call: TRBD1 (6 bases). CDR3 length: 15 amino acids. The ends were cut back, 3 bases at V and 1 base at J, with 13 bases in the middle. Germline CDR1 reads SGHRS; CDR2 reads YFSETQ. CDR3 residues: CASSSGGAKNTEAFF. CDR3 DNA sequence: TGCGCCAGCAGCTCGGGGGGCGCAAAGAACACTGAAGCTTTCTTT.

This clone appeared once. The chain employs TRBV5-4 and TRBJ1-2; 7 nucleotides match TRBD1. With V trimmed by 5 bases and J by 6 bases, 16 bases remained unmatched. CDR1 is SGHNT, CDR2 YYREEE, per germline (reference sequence). CDR3 size: 16 residues. The CDR3 loop reads CASRRGGPQGSNGYTF. The CDR3 DNA reads as TGTGCCAGCAGACGAGGGGGCCCACAGGGGAGTAATGGCTACACCTTC. Full variable domain (outside the CDR3, taken from reference TRBV5-4 and TRBJ1-2): ETGVTQSPTHLIKTRGQQVTLRCSSQSGHNTVSWYQQALGQGPQFIFQYYREEENGRGNFPPRFSGLQFPNYSSELNVNALELDDSALYLCASRRGGPQGSNGYTFGSGTRLTVV.

This chain links TRBV7-2 with TRBJ2-1, with 8 nucleotides matching TRBD2. Germline V gene lookup returns CDR1 SGHTA and CDR2 FQGNSA. This CDR3 spans 17 amino acids. Trimming removed 1 base from V and 1 base from J; junction bases left unmatched: 6. The CDR3 is CASSLVVGTRSYNEQFF. The CDR3 coding sequence is TGTGCCAGCAGCTTAGTTGTCGGGACTAGATCCTACAATGAGCAGTTCTTC.

This clone was seen once. J is TRBJ2-1 and V is TRBV5-6; 9 nucleotides match TRBD2. Germline V gene sequence: CDR1 SGHDT, CDR2 YYEEEE. V lost 2 bases to trimming and J lost 6 bases; unmatched junction nucleotides: 6. CDR3 length: 15 amino acids. As DNA, the CDR3 is TGTGCCAGCAGCTTCACTCCTAGCGGGATCAATGAGCAGTTCTTC. The encoded protein is CASSFTPSGINEQFF.

The chain combines TRBV27 with TRBJ2-7; no firm D call. The germline V gene has CDR1 MNHEY and CDR2 SMNVEV (reference sequence). This CDR3 has 15 amino acids. Trimming removed 0 bases at V and 0 bases at J, with 9 bases between. The CDR3 region is CASSLSARSSYEQYF. CDR3 sequence (DNA): TGTGCCAGCAGTTTATCAGCAAGAAGCTCCTACGAGCAGTACTTC.

The rearrangement uses TRBV27 and TRBJ2-1; D remains ambiguous. The CDR3 has 14 residues. CDR1 is MNHEY, CDR2 SMNVEV, per germline (reference sequence). The ends were cut back, 6 bases at V and 9 bases at J, with 18 bases in the middle. CDR3 amino acids: CASRPPITRSEQFF. The CDR3 region has the DNA TGTGCCAGCAGACCGCCAATCACACGGAGTGAGCAGTTCTTC.

This rearrangement joins TRBV5-1 to TRBJ1-6, with 7 bases that match TRBD1. The CDR3 is 14 residues long. J was trimmed by 7 bases and V by 2 bases; bases with no gene match: 3. Germline CDR1 is SGHRS and CDR2 is YFSETQ. Here the CDR3 DNA reads TGCGCCAGCAGCTTATACAGGGGAAATTCACCCCTCCACTTT. This encodes CASSLYRGNSPLHF.

V is TRBV5-4 and J is TRBJ2-2; weak D call: TRBD2 (7 bases). The germline V gene encodes CDR1 SGHNT and CDR2 YYREEE (reference sequence). Deletions cut 4 bases from V and 7 bases from J, with 17 bases between. This CDR3 has 15 amino acids. CDR3 sequence reads: CASSPGGGRDGELFF. The CDR3 coding sequence is TGTGCCAGCAGCCCTGGAGGGGGGAGGGACGGGGAGCTGTTTTTT.